Below are 25 T cell receptor beta chains sequenced from a single sample in a study of T cell clonality in common variable immunodeficiency. Study-level findings and limits: In common variable immunodeficiency, TCR beta chains reportedly carried fewer deletions and N-nucleotide insertions.

Their recognized antigens are unknown. Measured with immunoSEQ multiplex PCR; TCRdb has only the in-frame clones, and not every one. The sample includes fewer than 30,000 clones, none of them occurring once. Specimen: peripheral blood mononuclear cells. These receptors all come from a human donor with common variable immunodeficiency.

Points on this clone: With the read ending 3 residues before the CDR3 end, the germline J gene is used to fill in that end. The chain recombines TRBV5-1 with TRBJ2-1; no clear D. CDR3 length: 12 amino acids. Germline-derived CDR1 and CDR2 are SGHRS and YFSETQ. Deletions cut 3 bases from V and 4 bases from J, with 5 bases between. The CDR3 loop is CASSSQYNEQFF. The DNA read from the CDR3 is TGCGCCAGCAGCTCGCAGTACAATGAG. The whole variable domain, filled in from reference TRBV5-1 and TRBJ2-1, reads KAGVTQTPRYLIKTRGQQVTLSCSPISGHRSVSWYQQTPGQGLQFLFEYFSETQRNKGNFPGRFSGRQFSNSRSEMNVSTLELGDSALYLCASSSQYNEQFFGPGTRLTVL.

There are a few counts of this clone. Read sequence stops 3 residues before the CDR3 end, and the germline J gene provides the missing end. Other DNA sequences in the sample encode the same CDR3. The rearrangement links TRBV7-9 to TRBJ1-1, with D unresolved. Trimming cost V 2 bases and J 1 base, with 5 bases left between them. The CDR3 has 13 residues. CDR1 and CDR2 from the germline V gene are SEHNR and FQNEAQ (reference sequence). CDR3 loop: CASSLRGNTEAFF. The DNA read from the CDR3 is TGTGCCAGCAGCTTACGGGGGAACACTGAA.

This clone was recorded a few times. The CDR3 end is not reached by the read, which stops 3 residues before it; the germline J gene fills it in. The chain carries TRBV2 and TRBJ1-2, with D hard to call. CDR3 size: 16 residues. Germline CDR1 reads SNHLY; CDR2 reads FYNNEI. The V end was cut by 3 bases, the J end by 0 bases, with 14 bases between. CDR3 DNA (partial): TGTGCCAGCAGTGATGAGGGTCTGTTCACTAACTATGGC. Translated, it gives CASSDEGLFTNYG. The full CDR3 is CASSDEGLFTNYGYTF.

This clone has at least ten counts. The sequenced part of the CDR3 DNA is TGTGCCAGCTCACCAACACAGTCGTCTAGCACAGATACG. Translation: CASSPTQSSSTDT. The CDR3 as a whole reads CASSPTQSSSTDTQYF. The chain has TRBV18 and TRBJ2-3; D gene ambiguous. Read sequence stops 3 residues before the CDR3 end, and the germline J gene provides the missing end. The CDR3 is 16 residues long. The germline V gene encodes CDR1 KGHSH and CDR2 LQKENI. Trimming took off 2 bases at V and 0 bases at J, with 12 bases between the two ends.

About this clone itself: The CDR3 goes on 3 residues after the read ends, and that part is filled in from the germline J gene. This chain uses TRBV7-3 with TRBJ2-7; TRBD1 might be the D (6 bases). From germline, CDR1 is SGHTA and CDR2 FQGTGA. Trimming took off 2 bases at V and 6 bases at J, with 14 bases between the two ends. There are 14 residues in the CDR3. This chain's CDR3 is CASSLWNRGGEQYF. The sequenced part of the CDR3 DNA is TGTGCCAGCAGCTTATGGAACAGAGGGGGCGAG. Supplemented by reference TRBV7-3 and TRBJ2-7, the full variable domain reads GAGVSQTPSNKVTEKGKYVELRCDPISGHTALYWYRQSLGQGPEFLIYFQGTGAADDSGLPNDRFFAVRPEGSVSTLKIQRTERGDSAVYLCASSLWNRGGEQYFGPGTRLTVT.

This clone was seen repeatedly, ten times or more. The read ends 3 residues before the CDR3 terminus; that terminus is restored from the germline J gene. The gene calls are TRBV7-9 and TRBJ2-2; no reliable D call. The CDR3 totals 13 residues. Germline-derived CDR1 and CDR2 are SEHNR and FQNEAQ (reference sequence). V was trimmed by 5 bases and J by 5 bases, leaving 9 bases between them. This chain's CDR3 is CASSPVQTGELFF. Partial CDR3 DNA: TGTGCCAGCAGCCCCGTACAAACCGGGGAG.

This clone was seen ten or more times. With the read ending 3 residues before the CDR3 end, the germline J gene is used to fill in that end. This chain joins TRBV7-9 and TRBJ1-2, with 11 bases aligning to TRBD1. V was clipped by 4 bases and J by 5 bases; unmatched bases: 6. Germline CDR1 SEHNR, CDR2 FQNEAQ (reference sequence). This CDR3 has 15 amino acids. The part of the CDR3 DNA that was read is TGTGCCAGCAGCTCCTCGGACAGGGGGCTGTATGGC. Amino acid sequence: CASSSSDRGLYG. The CDR3 in full is CASSSSDRGLYGYTF. Full variable domain (missing parts from reference TRBV7-9 and TRBJ1-2): DTGVSQNPRHKITKRGQNVTFRCDPISEHNRLYWYRQTLGQGPEFLTYFQNEAQLEKSRLLSDRFSAERPKGSFSTLEIQRTEQGDSAMYLCASSSSDRGLYGYTFGSGTRLTVV.

A remark on this clone: The CDR3 goes on 3 residues after the read ends, and that part is filled in from the germline J gene. The chain couples TRBV6-2 or TRBV6-3 to TRBJ1-4, with 9 bases matching TRBD1. The CDR3 has 14 residues. V lost 6 bases and J lost 4; bases outside the gene matches: 3. The germline V gene encodes CDR1 MNHEY and CDR2 SVGEGT. The covered CDR3 bases are TGTGCCAGCAGCTGGGACAGGGTTAATGAAAAA. It codes for CASSWDRVNEK. The full CDR3 is CASSWDRVNEKLFF.

This clone was observed at least ten times. The read halts 3 residues ahead of the CDR3 end, with the missing end drawn from the germline J gene. The J gene is TRBJ2-1, the V gene TRBV24-1; TRBD1 matches 7 bases. V lost 5 bases to trimming and J lost 8 bases; unmatched junction nucleotides: 14. CDR3 length: 16 amino acids. Germline V gene lookup returns CDR1 KGHDR and CDR2 SFDVKD. The CDR3 sequence is CATSGSAGTDIYEQFF. The sequenced part of the CDR3 DNA is TGTGCCACCAGTGGCTCCGCCGGGACAGATATTTATGAG.

A remark on this clone: The DNA ends 3 residues before the CDR3 does, and the rest of the CDR3 is filled in from the germline J gene. The gene calls are TRBV5-6 and TRBJ1-2, with TRBD1 matching 9 bases. The V and J ends lost 2 bases and 1 base, in that order; junction bases with no gene match: 3. The CDR3 spans 15 residues. Germline values: CDR1 SGHDT, CDR2 YYEEEE. Partial CDR3 DNA: TGTGCCAGCAGCTTAATGACAGGGGGTAACTATGGC. Translation: CASSLMTGGNYG. The entire CDR3 protein reads CASSLMTGGNYGYTF.

This clone was recorded at least ten times. The CDR3 goes on 3 residues after the read ends, and that part is filled in from the germline J gene. This rearrangement joins TRBV6-1 to TRBJ2-5, with 8 bases that match TRBD2. The trim removed 4 bases at V and 2 bases at J, leaving 3 bases unmatched. CDR3 length: 14 residues. From germline, CDR1 is MNHNS and CDR2 SASEGT. CDR3 residues: CASSGTSRQETQYF. The CDR3 DNA, read in part, is TGTGCCAGCAGTGGGACTAGCCGGCAAGAGACC.

This clone was seen at least ten times. The CDR3 bases that were read are TGTGCCAGTAGTACAGGACACCAA. It is translated as CASSTGHQ. The CDR3 in its entirety is CASSTGHQAFF. The J gene is TRBJ1-1, the V gene TRBV19; a weak D match, TRBD1 (5 bases). The CDR3 goes on 3 residues after the read ends, and that part is filled in from the germline J gene. This CDR3 spans 11 amino acids. The V gene's germline CDR1 is LNHDA and CDR2 SQIVND (reference sequence).

Only a few counts were recorded for this clone. The read ends 3 residues before the CDR3 terminus; that terminus is restored from the germline J gene. V gene TRBV19 combines with J gene TRBJ2-7; TRBD1 matches at 10 bases. V dropped 10 bases and J dropped 6; count of bases not matched to a gene: 9. The CDR3 is made up of 13 amino acids. Germline lookup yields CDR1 LNHDA and CDR2 SQIVND (reference sequence). The covered CDR3 bases are TGTGCCACCGGGGACAGGGGAAGAGGCGAG. Encoded protein: CATGDRGRGE. From start to end, the CDR3 is CATGDRGRGEQYF. Full variable domain (rest looked up from reference TRBV19 and TRBJ2-7): DGGITQSPKYLFRKEGQNVTLSCEQNLNHDAMYWYRQDPGQGLRLIYYSQIVNDFQKGDIAEGYSVSREKKESFPLTVTSAQKNPTAFYLCATGDRGRGEQYFGPGTRLTVT.

This clone was seen repeatedly, ten times or more. Read data end 3 residues before the CDR3 end; the end is taken from the germline J gene. The genes are TRBV20-1 and TRBJ2-3, with 9 nucleotides matching TRBD1. From germline, CDR1 is DFQATT and CDR2 SNEGSKA (reference sequence). Trimming removed 4 bases from V and 2 bases from J; junction bases left unmatched: 4. This CDR3 is 14 amino acids long. CDR3 in amino acids: CSATGTGSTDTQYF. The covered CDR3 bases are TGCAGTGCTACCGGGACAGGGTCCACAGATACG.

A note on this clone: The sequenced fragment ends 3 residues before the CDR3 boundary, so the rest is inferred from the germline J gene. V gene TRBV18 combines with J gene TRBJ2-7; D perhaps matches TRBD1 (6 bases). The CDR3 consists of 12 residues. CDR1 KGHSH and CDR2 LQKENI come from the germline V gene. The germline V and J ends were trimmed by 3 bases and 4 bases, with 7 bases remaining between them. The CDR3 protein is CASSPGQYEQYF. The sequenced part of the CDR3 DNA is TGTGCCAGCTCACCGGGACAATACGAG.

This clone was seen at least ten times. CDR3 in amino acids: CASSMGSGGSTEAFF. The DNA read from the CDR3 is TGTGCCAGTAGTATGGGGTCGGGGGGATCCACTGAA. The chain recombines TRBV19 with TRBJ1-1; tentatively, D is TRBD1 (5 bases). The read gets to within 3 residues of the CDR3 end, and the germline J gene fills in the rest. This CDR3 has 15 amino acids. Germline V gives CDR1 LNHDA, CDR2 SQIVND (reference sequence). The V gene lost 3 bases and the J gene lost 4 bases, with 15 bases spanning the gap.

On this clone itself: The read stops 3 residues short of the end of the CDR3; the missing end is completed from the germline J gene. The genes are TRBV19 and TRBJ1-5; TRBD1 matches 7 bases. The CDR3 runs to 15 residues. The J segment lost 5 bases and the V segment lost 6 bases, leaving 10 bases of the junction unmatched. Germline assignment: CDR1 LNHDA and CDR2 SQIVND (reference sequence). The DNA read from the CDR3 is TGTGCCAGTAGCACGACAGGGAGAGGGGATCAGCCC. Its protein is CASSTTGRGDQP. The whole CDR3 protein reads CASSTTGRGDQPQHF.

This clone was seen repeatedly, ten times or more. The CDR3 goes on 3 residues after the read ends, and that part is filled in from the germline J gene. This chain joins TRBV20-1 and TRBJ2-1, with 11 nucleotides matching TRBD2. Losses at the gene ends were 4 bases for V and 4 bases for J; bases not matched to a gene: 6. Germline loops: CDR1 DFQATT, CDR2 SNEGSKA (reference sequence). This CDR3 is built from 15 residues. CDR3 amino acids: CSAKLAGGPYNEQFF. The CDR3 DNA, read in part, is TGCAGTGCTAAGCTAGCGGGGGGCCCTTACAATGAG.

This clone occurred many times. The CDR3 end lies 3 residues beyond the end of the read and is filled in from the germline J gene. The V and J genes are TRBV7-2 and TRBJ1-5; 7 nucleotides agree with TRBD1. Germline CDR1 SGHTA, CDR2 FQGNSA. Losses at the gene ends were 1 base for V and 4 bases for J; bases not matched to a gene: 4. CDR3 length: 15 residues. The CDR3 bases that were read are TGTGCCAGCAGCTTAGGGACAGGCCGGAATCAGCCC. It specifies CASSLGTGRNQP. The entire CDR3 reads CASSLGTGRNQPQHF.

The sample holds many counts of this clone. The read terminates 3 residues before the CDR3 end, so the remaining end is supplied by the germline J gene. This same CDR3 is encoded by further DNA sequences in the sample. V and J are TRBV7-3 and TRBJ2-3, with D tentatively TRBD2 (6 bases). V shed 5 bases and J shed 1 base, with 10 bases lying between them. The CDR3 consists of 14 residues. Germline V lookup: CDR1 SGHTA, CDR2 FQGTGA. CDR3 DNA (partial): TGTGCCAGCAGCAGTAGCGGAGGCACAGATACG. As protein: CASSSSGGTDT. The complete CDR3 protein is CASSSSGGTDTQYF. Variable domain in full (rest from reference TRBV7-3 and TRBJ2-3): GAGVSQTPSNKVTEKGKYVELRCDPISGHTALYWYRQSLGQGPEFLIYFQGTGAADDSGLPNDRFFAVRPEGSVSTLKIQRTERGDSAVYLCASSSSGGTDTQYFGPGTRLTVL.

This clone was counted many times. The CDR3 is cut off 3 residues early in the read; its end comes from the germline J gene. The genes are TRBV19 and TRBJ1-2, with 9 bases fitting TRBD1. J gave up 4 bases and V 0 bases, and 6 bases lay outside the gene matches. The germline V gene has CDR1 LNHDA and CDR2 SQIVND (reference sequence). This CDR3 is built from 16 residues. CDR3 DNA (partial): TGTGCCAGTAGTATAGATCCGGGACAGGGCCGCTATGGC. Its translation: CASSIDPGQGRYG. The entire CDR3 protein reads CASSIDPGQGRYGYTF.

This clone has at least ten counts. Sequencing ends 3 residues short of the CDR3 end; the germline J gene provides the rest. The chain combines TRBV5-1 with TRBJ1-3, with 8 bases fitting TRBD1. Germline CDR1 and CDR2: SGHRS and YFSETQ. V shed 2 bases, J shed 0 bases, and the junction held 4 bases outside the gene matches. This CDR3 is 16 amino acids long. The DNA read from the CDR3 is TGCGCCAGCAGCTTAGGACAGGGACACTCTGGAAACACC. It yields the protein CASSLGQGHSGNT. Given in full, the CDR3 is CASSLGQGHSGNTIYF.

This CDR3 reads CASSLTRHEQYF. The sequenced CDR3 bases are TGTGCCAGCAGCTTAACGCGGCACGAG. The chain recombines TRBV7-2 with TRBJ2-7; D is uncertain. The read ends 3 residues early relative to the CDR3; the germline J gene fills the gap. V was cut by 2 bases and J by 5 bases, with 7 bases left in between. Looked up from germline, CDR1 is SGHTA and CDR2 is FQGNSA. The CDR3 extends over 12 amino acids.

In this sample, this clone turned up a few times. The read falls 3 residues short of the CDR3 end, and the missing part is taken from the germline J gene. The chain employs TRBV19 and TRBJ1-4; D unresolved. Germline loops: CDR1 LNHDA, CDR2 SQIVND (reference sequence). The CDR3 sequence is 15 residues long. V was pared by 5 bases and J by 5 bases, with 15 bases between. CDR3 DNA (partial): TGTGCCAGTAGTTCCGCGGCGGCCACAAATGAAAAA. Protein: CASSSAAATNEK. The CDR3 as a whole reads CASSSAAATNEKLFF.

In its sample, this clone was seen many times. The read terminates 3 residues before the CDR3 end, so the remaining end is supplied by the germline J gene. The gene calls are TRBV18 and TRBJ1-2, with unresolved D. Trimming took 1 base from V and 0 from J, leaving 9 bases between them. The CDR3 contains 15 residues. Germline CDR1 and CDR2: KGHSH and LQKENI. The covered CDR3 bases are TGTGCCAGCTCACCACTAGAGGCGGCTAACTATGGC. Amino acids: CASSPLEAANYG. The entire CDR3 protein reads CASSPLEAANYGYTF.